This is a list of T cell receptor beta chains from one sample in a study of T cell clones after liver transplantation. Measured with immunoSEQ multiplex PCR; TCRdb has only the in-frame clones, and not every one. The data hold nearly 55,000 clones, with less than 85% observed a single time. This specimen consisted of CD4+ T cells from blood, obtained before liver transplant. Receptors originate from a human donor who received a liver transplant. Both conserved end residues are part of each CDR3.

>TRBV4-1|TRBJ2-7
CASSPTRAGPQLEQYF
>TRBV5-6|TRBJ2-4
CASSTTRDANIQYF
>TRBV19|TRBJ1-1
CASRPEAVNTEAFF
>TRBV5-4|TRBJ2-7
CASSLRTGRQEQYF
>TRBV7-6|TRBJ2-1
CASSSQGAINEQFF
>TRBV18|TRBJ2-3
CASSSPQANTDTQYF
>TRBV6-5|TRBJ2-7
CASSSTPPGHRLYF
>TRBV5-1|TRBJ1-4
CASSLGGGTGEKLFF
>TRBV5-1|TRBJ2-1
CASSLERGSYNEQFF
>TRBV4-3|TRBJ2-3
CASSQDWLAGGTDTQYF